The clone carrying this TCR beta chain has more than one count but fewer than ten. The antigen is undetermined. The CDR3 length is 14 residues. V lost 2 bases and J lost 3; bases outside the gene matches: 2. In germline, CDR1 is MDHEN, CDR2 SYDVKM. A multiplex PCR was run with 60 Vbeta primers and 13 Jbeta primers. TCRdb's table, derived via immunoSEQ multiplex PCR, lists solely in-frame clones and lacks some. Here the sample spans 64,000 or so clones, approximately 70% being singletons. This sample is drawn from a study of cytomegalovirus exposure and HLA in healthy donors. Study-wide points: A prior analysis recorded that most TCR beta V segments were productive about 90% or about 30% of the time. Excluded: some indistinguishable V segments such as TRBV6-2 and TRBV6-3. Among immune exposure information, only CMV serostatus was available.

This TCR derives from a woman aged 50 to 60 in good health and CMV-seropositive. The sample comprised PBMCs. The chain couples TRBV28 to TRBJ2-7, with 9 bases identical to TRBD1. The CDR3 nucleotides are TGTGCCAGCAGTTTACCGGGACAGGGCTACGAGCAGTACTTC. Protein: CASSLPGQGYEQYF.